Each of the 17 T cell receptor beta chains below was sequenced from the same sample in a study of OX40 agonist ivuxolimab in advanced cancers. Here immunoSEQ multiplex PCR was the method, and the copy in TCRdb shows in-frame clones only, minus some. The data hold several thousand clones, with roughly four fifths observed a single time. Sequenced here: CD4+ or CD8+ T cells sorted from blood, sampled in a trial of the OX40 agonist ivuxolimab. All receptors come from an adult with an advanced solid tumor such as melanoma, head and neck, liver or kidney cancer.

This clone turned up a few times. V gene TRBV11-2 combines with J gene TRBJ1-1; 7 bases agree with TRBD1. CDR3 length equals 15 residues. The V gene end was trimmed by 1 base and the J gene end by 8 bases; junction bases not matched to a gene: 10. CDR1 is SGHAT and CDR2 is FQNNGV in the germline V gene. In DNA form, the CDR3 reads TGTGCCAGCAGCTTAGTCGCTACCGGGACAGAAGAAGCTTTCTTT. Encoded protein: CASSLVATGTEEAFF.

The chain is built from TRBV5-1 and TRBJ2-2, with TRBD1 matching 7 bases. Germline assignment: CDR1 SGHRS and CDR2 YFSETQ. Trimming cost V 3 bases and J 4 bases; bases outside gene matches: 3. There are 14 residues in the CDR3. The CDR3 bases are TGCGCCAGCAGCTCGACAGGGCCCACCGGGGAGCTGTTTTTT. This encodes CASSSTGPTGELFF.

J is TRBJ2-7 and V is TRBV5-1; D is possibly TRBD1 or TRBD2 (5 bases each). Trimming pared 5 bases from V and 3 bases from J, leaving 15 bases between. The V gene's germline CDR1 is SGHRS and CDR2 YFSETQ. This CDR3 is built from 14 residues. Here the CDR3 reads CASRWDGGHYEQYF. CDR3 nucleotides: TGCGCCAGCAGATGGGACGGTGGACACTACGAGCAGTACTTC. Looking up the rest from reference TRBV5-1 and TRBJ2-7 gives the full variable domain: KAGVTQTPRYLIKTRGQQVTLSCSPISGHRSVSWYQQTPGQGLQFLFEYFSETQRNKGNFPGRFSGRQFSNSRSEMNVSTLELGDSALYLCASRWDGGHYEQYFGPGTRLTVT.

In nucleotides, the CDR3 is TGTGCCAGCAGCTTAGGGGGAGGCCCAAGCTCTGGAAACACCATATATTTT. Amino acid sequence: CASSLGGGPSSGNTIYF. This chain uses TRBV7-9 with TRBJ1-3, with D unclear. Trimming pared 1 base from V and 0 bases from J, leaving 13 bases between. The CDR3 covers 17 residues. The germline V gene encodes CDR1 SEHNR and CDR2 FQNEAQ (reference sequence).

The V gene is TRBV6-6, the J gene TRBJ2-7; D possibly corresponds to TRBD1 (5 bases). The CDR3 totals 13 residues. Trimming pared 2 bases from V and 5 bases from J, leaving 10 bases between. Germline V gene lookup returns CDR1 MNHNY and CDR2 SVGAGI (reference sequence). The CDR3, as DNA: TGTGCCAGCAGTTACCCCCAGGGTGACGAGCAGTACTTC. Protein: CASSYPQGDEQYF.

The CDR3: CASSQEGIGEKLFF. The DNA of the CDR3 is TGCGCCAGCAGCCAAGAGGGGATTGGGGAAAAACTGTTTTTT. V gene TRBV4-3 combines with J gene TRBJ1-4; D unclear. Germline lookup yields CDR1 LGHNA and CDR2 YSLEER. CDR3 length: 14 residues. Trimming cost V 0 bases and J 8 bases, with 10 bases left between them.

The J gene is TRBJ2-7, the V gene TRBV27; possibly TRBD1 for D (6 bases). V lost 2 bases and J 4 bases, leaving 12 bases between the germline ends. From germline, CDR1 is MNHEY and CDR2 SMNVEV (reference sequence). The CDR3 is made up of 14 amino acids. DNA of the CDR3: TGTGCCAGCAGTTTAAGCCGGGACAATTACGAGCAGTACTTC. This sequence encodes CASSLSRDNYEQYF.

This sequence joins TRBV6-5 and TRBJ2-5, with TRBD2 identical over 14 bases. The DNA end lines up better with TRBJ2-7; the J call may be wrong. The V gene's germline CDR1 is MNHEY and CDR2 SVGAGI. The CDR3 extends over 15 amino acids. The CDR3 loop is CASRGTSGSSYEQYF. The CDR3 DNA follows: TGTGCCAGCAGAGGGACTAGCGGGAGCTCCTACGAGCAGTACTTC.

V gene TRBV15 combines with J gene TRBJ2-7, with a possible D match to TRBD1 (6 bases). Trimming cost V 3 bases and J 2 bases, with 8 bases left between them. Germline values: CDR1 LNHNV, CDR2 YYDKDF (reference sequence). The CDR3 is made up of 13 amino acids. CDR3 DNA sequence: TGTGCCACCAGCAGTCGGGACACCTACGAGCAGTACTTC. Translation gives CATSSRDTYEQYF.

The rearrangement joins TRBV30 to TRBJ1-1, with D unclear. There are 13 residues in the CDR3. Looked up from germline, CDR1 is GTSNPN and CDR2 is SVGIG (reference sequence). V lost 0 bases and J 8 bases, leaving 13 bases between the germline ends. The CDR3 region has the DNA TGTGCCTGGAGTGTAATGGGCCGTTTGGAAGCTTTCTTT. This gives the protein CAWSVMGRLEAFF. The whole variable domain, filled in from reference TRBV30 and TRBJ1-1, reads SQTIHQWPATLVQPVGSPLSLECTVEGTSNPNLYWYRQAAGRGLQLLFYSVGIGQISSEVPQNLSASRPQDRQFILSSKKLLLSDSGFYLCAWSVMGRLEAFFGQGTRLTVV.

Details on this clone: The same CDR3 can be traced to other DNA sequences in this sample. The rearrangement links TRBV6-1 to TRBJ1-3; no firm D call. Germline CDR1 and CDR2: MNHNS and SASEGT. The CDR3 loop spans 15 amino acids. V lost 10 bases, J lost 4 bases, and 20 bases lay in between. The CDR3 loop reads CATQDVGSEGNTIYF. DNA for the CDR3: TGTGCCACTCAAGACGTCGGATCAGAGGGAAACACCATATATTTT.

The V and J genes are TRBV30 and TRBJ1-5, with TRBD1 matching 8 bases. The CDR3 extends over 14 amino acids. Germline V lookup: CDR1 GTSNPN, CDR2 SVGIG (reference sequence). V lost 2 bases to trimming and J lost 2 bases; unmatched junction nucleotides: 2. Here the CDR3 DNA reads TGTGCCTGGAGTTCGACAGGGGGCAATCAGCCCCAGCATTTT. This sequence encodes CAWSSTGGNQPQHF.

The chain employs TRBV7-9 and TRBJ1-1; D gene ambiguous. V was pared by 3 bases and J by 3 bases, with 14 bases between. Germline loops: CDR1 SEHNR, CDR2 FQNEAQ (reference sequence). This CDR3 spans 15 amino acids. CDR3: CASSFSPPGDTEAFF. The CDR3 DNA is TGTGCCAGCAGCTTTTCCCCACCTGGAGACACTGAAGCTTTCTTT.

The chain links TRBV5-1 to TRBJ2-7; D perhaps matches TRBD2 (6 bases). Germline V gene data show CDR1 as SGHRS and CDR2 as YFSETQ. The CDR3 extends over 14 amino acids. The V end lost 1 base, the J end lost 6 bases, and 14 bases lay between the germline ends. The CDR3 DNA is TGCGCCAGCAGCTTGAGACTAGGGGATTTCGAGCAGTACTTC. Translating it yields CASSLRLGDFEQYF.

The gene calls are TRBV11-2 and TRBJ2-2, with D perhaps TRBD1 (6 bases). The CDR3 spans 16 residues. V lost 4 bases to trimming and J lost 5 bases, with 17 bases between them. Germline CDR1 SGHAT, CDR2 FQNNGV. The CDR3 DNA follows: TGTGCCAGCAGCTCGGGCCTCAGGGGCGGTACCGGGGAGCTGTTTTTT. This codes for CASSSGLRGGTGELFF. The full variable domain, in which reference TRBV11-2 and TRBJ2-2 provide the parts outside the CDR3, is EAGVAQSPRYKIIEKRQSVAFWCNPISGHATLYWYQQILGQGPKLLIQFQNNGVVDDSQLPKDRFSAERLKGVDSTLKIQPAKLEDSAVYLCASSSGLRGGTGELFFGEGSRLTVL.

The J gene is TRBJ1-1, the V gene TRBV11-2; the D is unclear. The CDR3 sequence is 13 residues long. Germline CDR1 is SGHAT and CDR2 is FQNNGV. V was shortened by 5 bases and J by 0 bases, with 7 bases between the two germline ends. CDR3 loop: CASSPRMNTEAFF. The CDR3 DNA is TGTGCCAGCAGCCCGCGGATGAACACTGAAGCTTTCTTT.

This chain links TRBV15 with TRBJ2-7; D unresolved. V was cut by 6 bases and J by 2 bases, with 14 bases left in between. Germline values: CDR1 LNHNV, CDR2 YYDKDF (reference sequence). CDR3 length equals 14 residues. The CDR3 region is CATSNRTGTYEQYF. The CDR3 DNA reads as TGTGCCACCAGTAATCGGACGGGTACCTACGAGCAGTACTTC. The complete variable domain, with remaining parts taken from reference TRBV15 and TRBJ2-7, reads DAMVIQNPRYQVTQFGKPVTLSCSQTLNHNVMYWYQQKSSQAPKLLFHYYDKDFNNEADTPDNFQSRRPNTSFCFLDIRSPGLGDTAMYLCATSNRTGTYEQYFGPGTRLTVT.